The T cell receptor (beta chain) described here comes from a study of shared clonotypes between healthy human individuals. Study context: CD4 naive and CD4 memory each took three plates per donor, while CD8 naive took two and CD8 memory one.

Generated by immunoSEQ multiplex PCR, the TCRdb table keeps only in-frame clones and is missing some. The table includes roughly 110,000 clones, about 63% detected once. There are many counts of this clone. This CDR3 has 13 amino acids. CDR1 and CDR2 (germline): SGHDT, YYEEEE. V trimming: 4 bases; J trimming: 3 bases; junction bases outside the gene matches: 1. This TCR was sampled from a woman aged 25 to 39 in good health. The source material was memory CD8+ T cells sorted from blood. The sample's subset: CD45RO+ cells pooled with CCR7-negative TemRA cells. The rearrangement joins TRBV5-6 to TRBJ1-2; 9 nucleotides align to TRBD1. CDR3 sequence (DNA): TGTGCCAGCAGCACAGGGGGCTACTATGGCTACACCTTC. It codes for CASSTGGYYGYTF.